Listed below are T cell receptor beta chains from one sample, sequenced in a study of shared clonotypes between healthy human individuals. Sequencing used immunoSEQ multiplex PCR; TCRdb keeps in-frame clones, though not all of them. Here the sample spans some 87,000 clones, approximately 63% being singletons. Sequencing was performed on memory CD8+ T cells sorted from blood. These receptors all come from a man aged 25 to 45 in good health. Both conserved end residues are trimmed from each CDR3. Rows may omit the clone size; those that give it use once, few, many or a size class.

V	J	size	CDR3
TRBV27	TRBJ2-7	.	ASSSYTGQVYEQY
TRBV25-1	TRBJ1-2	.	ASSEVDNYGYT
TRBV28	TRBJ2-7	.	ASSSPGGRVKEQY
TRBV29-1	TRBJ1-2	few	SVTDRDGYT
TRBV2	TRBJ2-3	.	ASSRIVGSYTDTQY
TRBV11-1	TRBJ2-2	.	ASSSEAWQSGELF
TRBV6-1	TRBJ2-2	few	ASRRGTNGELF
TRBV27	TRBJ2-3	.	ASTDSITDTQY
TRBV6-1	TRBJ2-7	few	ASSDPPGTGGNEQY
TRBV28	TRBJ2-5	.	ASSPQLGQQETQY
TRBV28	TRBJ2-1	.	ASRLAGGSNEQF
TRBV4-2	TRBJ2-1	.	ASSQDGLAGVREQF
TRBV19	TRBJ1-1	.	ASRWVGTEAF
TRBV10-2	TRBJ2-7	.	ASSPPGLAGDFEQY
TRBV30	TRBJ2-7	.	AWSLGGPGSYEQY
TRBV4-3	TRBJ2-7	.	ASSQDHGTYEQY
TRBV7-2	TRBJ1-1	.	ASSLGSGQDTEAF